These 15 T cell receptor beta chains were all obtained from the same sample, sequenced in a study of tumor and adjacent non-tumor tissue in lung cancer. No cell sorting was done before RNA was extracted from the tissue. TCRbeta libraries were built with three rounds of nested PCR, modified from ARM-PCR. Using its own MiXCR run on the multiplex PCR reads, TCRdb lists one record per CDR3 protein. The table has 71,000 or so distinct CDR3 sequences, approximately 79% seen once. The specimen sequenced was lung tumor tissue. The receptors were gathered from a woman aged 45-65 years with non-small cell lung cancer.

The chain recombines TRBV29-1 with TRBJ2-5; 8 bases are a match to TRBD2. The trim removed 4 bases at V and 10 bases at J, leaving 20 bases unmatched. Germline V gene sequence: CDR1 SQVTM, CDR2 ANQGSEA. This CDR3 is built from 16 residues. The CDR3 DNA is TGCAGCGTTGCCGGGGGTAGCGGGAAAGTTGGGGAAATCCAGTACTTC. This sequence encodes CSVAGGSGKVGEIQYF.

With regard to this clonotype: A read error is likely, as this CDR3 ends without the conserved phenylalanine or tryptophan. The rearrangement joins TRBV6-1 to TRBJ2-1, with D possibly being TRBD1 or TRBD2 (5 bases each). The CDR3 covers 15 residues. V was shortened by 8 bases and J by 10 bases, with 24 bases between the two germline ends. The V gene's germline CDR1 is MNHNS and CDR2 SASEGT. The DNA of the CDR3 is TGTGCCAGCGGGGGAGCGAGAGGGCCAGTGAGCGAGCAGTTCTCC. Translating gives CASGGARGPVSEQFS.

Of note for this clonotype: The conserved phenylalanine or tryptophan normally closing the CDR3 is absent here, so this likely arose from a read error. It is unclear where the CDR3 begins or ends on the DNA, so no DNA is shown, and the CDR3 is as TCRdb lists it. The chain carries TRBV12-3 or TRBV12-4 and TRBJ2-3; no check of the table's D call, TRBD2, against the DNA was made. From its first to its last residue, the CDR3 has 14 amino acids. The CDR3 reads CASRAGGLADTHYL.

This chain connects TRBV11-1 to TRBJ2-3; 8 nucleotides align to TRBD1. In germline, CDR1 is SGHAT, CDR2 FQDESV (reference sequence). The J segment lost 12 bases and the V segment lost 6 bases, leaving 11 bases of the junction unmatched. CDR3 length: 13 residues. The CDR3: CASRGTGTGTQYF. In DNA, the CDR3 is TGTGCCAGCAGAGGGACAGGCACGGGTACACAGTATTTT.

About this clonotype itself: Because it lacks the conserved phenylalanine or tryptophan at the end, this CDR3 is likely a read error. The limits of the CDR3 on the DNA are not certain, so only TCRdb's listed CDR3 is given. The rearrangement joins TRBV4-1 to TRBJ1-1. Germline V gene lookup returns CDR1 MGHRA and CDR2 YSYEKL. The CDR3 length equals 14 residues, ends included. This CDR3 reads CASSQGIMGTEVFI.

The rearrangement joins TRBV20-1 to TRBJ1-5, with TRBD1 as a possible D gene (5 bases). Germline V gene sequence: CDR1 DFQATT, CDR2 SNEGSKA (reference sequence). This CDR3 comprises 15 residues. V was cut by 0 bases and J by 6 bases, with 15 bases left in between. CDR3 amino acids: CSARDERQGFQPQHF. The CDR3 coding sequence is TGCAGTGCTAGAGACGAGCGGCAGGGCTTTCAGCCCCAGCATTTT.

The chain uses TRBV2 and TRBJ1-1, with D possibly matching TRBD1 (6 bases). Trimming took off 2 bases at V and 7 bases at J, with 8 bases between the two ends. Per germline, CDR1 SNHLY and CDR2 FYNNEI. The CDR3 covers 12 residues. This CDR3 reads CASSEQGNEAFF. CDR3 in DNA: TGTGCCAGCAGTGAACAGGGGAATGAAGCTTTCTTT.

This chain uses TRBV12-3 or TRBV12-4 with TRBJ2-7; no definite D call. V dropped 3 bases and J dropped 2 bases, with 5 bases sitting between them. The CDR3 spans 12 residues. The CDR3 is CASSLVTYEQYF. The CDR3 coding sequence is TGTGCCAGCAGTTTGGTGACCTACGAGCAGTACTTC.

This clonotype was counted many times. Since a much larger clone is just one base distant, this may be a read error. This CDR3 fails to terminate in the conserved phenylalanine or tryptophan, so it likely reflects a read error. The rearrangement uses TRBV4-1 and TRBJ2-1; 10 bases fit TRBD1. This CDR3 is built from 15 residues. Trimming took 1 base from V and 8 from J; bases not matched to a gene: 5. Germline lookup yields CDR1 MGHRA and CDR2 YSYEKL. The CDR3: CASSQGGTGVDEQFL. CDR3 DNA: TGCGCCAGCAGCCAAGGGGGGACAGGGGTTGATGAGCAGTTCCTC.

This clonotype turned up a few times. This may be a read error: a much more frequent sequence differs by one nucleotide. The chain carries TRBV7-9 and TRBJ2-3; D uncertain. Germline V gene lookup returns CDR1 SEHNR and CDR2 FQNEAQ (reference sequence). This CDR3 region has 12 residues. This chain's CDR3 is CASSPDTDTHYF. As DNA, the CDR3 is TGTGCCAGCAGCCCAGACACAGATACGCACTATTTT. The whole variable domain, remainder taken from reference TRBV7-9 and TRBJ2-3, is DTGVSQNPRHKITKRGQNVTFRCDPISEHNRLYWYRQTLGQGPEFLTYFQNEAQLEKSRLLSDRFSAERPKGSFSTLEIQRTEQGDSAMYLCASSPDTDTHYFGPGTRLTVL.

The rearrangement links TRBV20-1 to TRBJ1-4; no clear D gene. CDR1 DFQATT and CDR2 SNEGSKA come from the germline V gene (reference sequence). Trimming pared 0 bases from V and 8 bases from J, leaving 16 bases between. This CDR3 region has 15 residues. CDR3 amino acids: CSARDPSGAWEKLFF. CDR3 in DNA: TGCAGTGCTAGAGATCCGTCAGGAGCGTGGGAAAAACTGTTTTTT.

Notes on this clonotype: One end of the junction varies from germline; a read error may be responsible. The rearrangement links TRBV20-1 to TRBJ2-3; D possibly corresponds to TRBD1 (5 bases). From germline, CDR1 is DFQATT and CDR2 SNEGSKA (reference sequence). CDR3 length equals 12 residues. The CDR3 is CSVPDSTDAQYF. The CDR3 nucleotides are TGCAGTGTTCCCGACAGCACAGATGCGCAGTATTTT.

Comments on this clonotype: One end of the junction fails to match germline, which may point to a read error. The rearrangement uses TRBV12-3 or TRBV12-4 and TRBJ1-1; D is ambiguous. The CDR3 extends over 13 amino acids. As DNA, the CDR3 is TGTGCCAGCAATTTAGGGTCAAACACTGAAGCTTTCTTT. Translating gives CASNLGSNTEAFF.

The J gene is TRBJ2-2, the V gene TRBV5-1; D remains ambiguous. Germline V lookup: CDR1 SGHRS, CDR2 YFSETQ. This CDR3 spans 14 amino acids. V was clipped by 4 bases and J by 6 bases, with 13 bases between them. The DNA for the CDR3 is TGCGCCAGCAGCGCCTCCGGCGGCGCCGGGGAGCTGTTTTTT. Translated: CASSASGGAGELFF.

As concerns this clonotype: Germline is not matched at one junction end, which may reflect a read error. The chain recombines TRBV20-1 with TRBJ2-7; perhaps TRBD2 as D (6 bases). This CDR3 has 13 amino acids. Germline CDR1 DFQATT, CDR2 SNEGSKA (reference sequence). DNA of the CDR3: TGCAGTGCTAACCCGCGGGGCTCCTATGAGCAGTACTTC. Translating it yields CSANPRGSYEQYF.